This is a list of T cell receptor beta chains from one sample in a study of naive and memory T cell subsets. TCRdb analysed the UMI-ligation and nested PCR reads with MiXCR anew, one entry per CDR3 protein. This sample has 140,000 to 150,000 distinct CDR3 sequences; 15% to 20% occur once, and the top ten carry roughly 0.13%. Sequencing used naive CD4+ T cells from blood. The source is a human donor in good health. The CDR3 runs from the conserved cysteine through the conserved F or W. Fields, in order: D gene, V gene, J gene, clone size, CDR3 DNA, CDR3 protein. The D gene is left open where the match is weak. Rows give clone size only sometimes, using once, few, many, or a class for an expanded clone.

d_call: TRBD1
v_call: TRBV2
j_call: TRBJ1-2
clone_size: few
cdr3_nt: TGTGCCACCAGGCTCGGGACAGCCTATGGCTACACCTTC
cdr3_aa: CATRLGTAYGYTF

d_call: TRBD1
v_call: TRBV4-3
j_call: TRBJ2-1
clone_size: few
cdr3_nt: TGCGCCAGCAGCCAACAGGCAGGGGGTGGAAGGGGGCAGTTCTTC
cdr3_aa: CASSQQAGGGRGQFF

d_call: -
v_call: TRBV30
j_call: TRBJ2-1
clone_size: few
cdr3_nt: TGTGCCTGCCAAAGTGGGGTCAGCTCCTACAATGAGCAGTTCTTC
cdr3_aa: CACQSGVSSYNEQFF

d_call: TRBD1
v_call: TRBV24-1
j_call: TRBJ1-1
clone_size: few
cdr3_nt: TGTGCCACCAGTGATTTGCGGTCAAGACAGTTTAGGAGACAGGGGCGGGGGACTGAAGCTTTCTTT
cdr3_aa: CATSDLRSRQFRRQGRGTEAFF

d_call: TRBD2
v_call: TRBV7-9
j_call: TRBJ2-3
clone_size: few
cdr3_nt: TGTGCCAGCAGCGGGGGACTAGCGGGAGGAGTGGATACGCAGTATTTT
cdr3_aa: CASSGGLAGGVDTQYF

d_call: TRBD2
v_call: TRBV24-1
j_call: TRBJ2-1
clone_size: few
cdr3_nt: TGTGCCACCAGTGATCCCACGGTAGCGGGAGCTTCCAATGAGCAGTTCTTC
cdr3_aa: CATSDPTVAGASNEQFF

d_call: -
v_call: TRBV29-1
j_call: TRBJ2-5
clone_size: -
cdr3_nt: TGCAGCGTTGTGGTGGGAATTAAGACCCAGTACTTC
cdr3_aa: CSVVVGIKTQYF

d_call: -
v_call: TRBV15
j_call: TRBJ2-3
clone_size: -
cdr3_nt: TGTGCCACCAGCAGAGAGGGACGGCGGGATACGCAGTATTTT
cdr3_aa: CATSREGRRDTQYF

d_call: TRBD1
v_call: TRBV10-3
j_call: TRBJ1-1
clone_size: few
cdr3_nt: TGTGCCATCAATCACGGACAGGGAGTGGCTGAAGCTTTCTTT
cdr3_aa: CAINHGQGVAEAFF

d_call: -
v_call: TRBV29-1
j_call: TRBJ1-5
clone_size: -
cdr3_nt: TGCAGCGGGGGAGCCAGGGCGTTCGATCAGCCCCAGCATTTT
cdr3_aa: CSGGARAFDQPQHF

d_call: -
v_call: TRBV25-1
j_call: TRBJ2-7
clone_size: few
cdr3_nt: TGTGCCAGCAGTGGGGGAGTTGGCGAGCAGTACTTC
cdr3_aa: CASSGGVGEQYF

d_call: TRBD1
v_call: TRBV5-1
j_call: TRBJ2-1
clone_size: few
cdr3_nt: TGCGCCAGCAGCTCAACGGACAGGGGGGTCGATGAGCAGTTCTTC
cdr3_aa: CASSSTDRGVDEQFF

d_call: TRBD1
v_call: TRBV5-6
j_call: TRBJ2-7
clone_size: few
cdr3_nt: TGTGCCAGCACCGGAGGGACAGGGATATACGAGCAGTACTTC
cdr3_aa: CASTGGTGIYEQYF

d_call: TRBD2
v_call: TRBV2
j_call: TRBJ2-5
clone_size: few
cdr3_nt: TGTGCCAGCAGTGGACTAGCGGGAGAGGAGGAGACCCAGTACTTC
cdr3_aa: CASSGLAGEEETQYF

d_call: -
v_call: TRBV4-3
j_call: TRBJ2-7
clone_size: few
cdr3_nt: TGCGCCAGCAGCCGAGACACCCGGGGCGAGCAGTACTTC
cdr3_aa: CASSRDTRGEQYF

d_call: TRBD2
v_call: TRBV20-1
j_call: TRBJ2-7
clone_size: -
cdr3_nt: TGCAGTGCTAGAGTCGCGGCTAGCGGGGAGGGGGAGCAGTACTTC
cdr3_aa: CSARVAASGEGEQYF

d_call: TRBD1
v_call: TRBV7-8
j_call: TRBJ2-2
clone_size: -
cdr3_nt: TGTGCCAGCAGGTGGACTCAGGGGGCGATGAACACCGGGGAGCTGTTTTTT
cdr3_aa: CASRWTQGAMNTGELFF

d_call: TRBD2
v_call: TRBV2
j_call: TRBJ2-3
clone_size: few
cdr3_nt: TGTGCCAGCTTTGGACTAGCGGGAGCTATCACAGATACGCAGTATTTT
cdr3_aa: CASFGLAGAITDTQYF

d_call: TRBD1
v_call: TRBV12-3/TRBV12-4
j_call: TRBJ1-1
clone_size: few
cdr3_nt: TGTGCCAGCAGGGACAGGGAGAGAAACACTGAAGCTTTCTTT
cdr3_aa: CASRDRERNTEAFF

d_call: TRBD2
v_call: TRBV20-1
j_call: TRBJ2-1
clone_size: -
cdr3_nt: TGCAGTGCTAGACCCATGGCTAGCGGGAGGTACAATGAGCAGTTCTTC
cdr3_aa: CSARPMASGRYNEQFF

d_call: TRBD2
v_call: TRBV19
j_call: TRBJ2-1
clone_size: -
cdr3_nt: TGTGCCAGTAGCGGACTAGCGGGCCAGAGCTCCTACAATGAGCAGTTCTTC
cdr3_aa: CASSGLAGQSSYNEQFF

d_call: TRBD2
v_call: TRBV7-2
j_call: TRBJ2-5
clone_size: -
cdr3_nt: TGTGCCAGCAGCTTAAGCGGGAGGTACGAAGAGACCCAGTACTTC
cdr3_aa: CASSLSGRYEETQYF

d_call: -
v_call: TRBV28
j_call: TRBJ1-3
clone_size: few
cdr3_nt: TGTGCCAGCAGTTTGCCAGCGGATGGCTCTGGAAACACCATATATTTT
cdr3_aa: CASSLPADGSGNTIYF